This TCR beta chain was identified during a study of blood T cell repertoires in COVID-19 (dated by TCRdb to the early 2020s). Regarding the study in general: Samples covering the acute and convalescent phases of COVID-19 were provided by collaborators in the United States, Italy and Spain. The prospective study material was composed of cDNA or gDNA derived from T cells, B-cell-depleted T cells, or PBMCs. Deeply sampled blood TCRbeta repertoires from subjects exposed to, actively infected with, or recovered from COVID-19 were included in the dataset. The repertoires were made available in a free public database intended to serve as a resource for research on the immune response to SARS-CoV-2. Samples were obtained from the ongoing ImmuneRACE study (first 160 participants) and from some 1,300 subjects provided by 6 global collaborators. The sample metadata nearly always contained a de-identified subject ID, COVID-19 status, age in years and sex. HLA class I and class II types, where available, came from metadata supplied by the sample provider rather than from assay-based typing.

V lost 0 bases and J lost 1 base; the stretch between them is 7 bases long. Reading the germline V gene (reference sequence) gives CDR1 MNHNY and CDR2 SVGAGI. CDR3 length: 15 amino acids, cysteine to phenylalanine. The sequence is cut down to CDR3 DNA, 45 bases in frame from base 1. TCRbeta CDR3 regions were amplified from genomic DNA by means of the immunoSEQ Assay, a bias-controlled multiplex PCR. As for how the authors treated the data: Nucleated cell counts per sample were estimated from amplification of reference gene primers within the assay. To quantify the absolute abundance of each unique TCRbeta CDR3 rearrangement, sequence reads were collapsed and filtered. For each sample, productive Simpson clonality was calculated by taking the square root of Simpson's diversity index across productive rearrangements. Not all clones reach the TCRdb copy of this immuneACCESS table, which keeps in-frame sequences only. Checked studies attribute under half of the gap to unresolved V genes and leave the rest unexplained. Clone size and V and J calls were adopted from that table, with D and trimming inferred from the DNA. The sample data list under 80,000 clones, and 75% to 90% of these were observed just once. The ten largest clones take up about 12% of the sample.

Turning to this clone: The target of this receptor is not known. The sample holds no much larger clone one base away, and base qualities are not on file.

General conclusions and limits of the study: The amount of clinical and demographic metadata varied by source and participant and was provided uncurated.

Each collaborating institution followed its own protocols to collect whole blood in K2EDTA tubes. Collaborator samples were shipped for TCRbeta analysis as frozen whole blood, isolated PBMCs, or DNA extracted from either sample type. The TCR comes from a human donor in a cohort sampled during active COVID-19. Sequenced input: peripheral blood. This chain is built from TRBV6-6 and TRBJ2-4; the D gene is possibly TRBD2, with 5 bases matching. The CDR3 region has the sequence CASSYSGGAKNIQYF. The DNA is TGTGCCAGCAGTTACTCTGGCGGGGCCAAAAACATTCAGTACTTC.